The 16 T cell receptor beta chains reported below all come from one sample, sequenced in a study of memory CD4+ T cells and cytomegalovirus serostatus. Generated by immunoSEQ multiplex PCR, the TCRdb table keeps only in-frame clones and is missing some. The data show roughly 53,000 clones, around 78% seen once. The sort gate was single viable CD3+CD4+CD8-CD45RO+ cells for memory CD4+ T cells. The sample comprised memory CD4+ T cells from blood. These receptors all come from an adult in good health and CMV-seronegative.

The rearrangement joins TRBV15 to TRBJ1-3; weak D call: TRBD1 (5 bases). Germline V lookup: CDR1 LNHNV, CDR2 YYDKDF (reference sequence). There are 21 residues in the CDR3. The V gene lost 0 bases and the J gene lost 0 bases, with 24 bases spanning the gap. CDR3 in DNA: TGTGCCACCAGCAGAGATCCCCCGAGGAAGGGACTACGAAGCTCTGGAAACACCATATATTTT. Translation: CATSRDPPRKGLRSSGNTIYF. Combining the CDR3 with reference TRBV15 and TRBJ1-3 gives the whole variable domain DAMVIQNPRYQVTQFGKPVTLSCSQTLNHNVMYWYQQKSSQAPKLLFHYYDKDFNNEADTPDNFQSRRPNTSFCFLDIRSPGLGDTAMYLCATSRDPPRKGLRSSGNTIYFGEGSWLTVV.

The gene calls are TRBV7-2 and TRBJ1-5, with no clear D. The germline V and J ends were trimmed by 6 bases and 2 bases, with 11 bases remaining between them. This CDR3 has 14 amino acids. The germline gives CDR1 SGHTA, CDR2 FQGNSA. CDR3 sequence reads: CASSRTERNQPQHF. CDR3 in DNA: TGTGCCAGCAGTAGGACTGAACGCAATCAGCCCCAGCATTTT. Looking up the rest from reference TRBV7-2 and TRBJ1-5 gives the full variable domain: GAGVSQSPSNKVTEKGKDVELRCDPISGHTALYWYRQSLGQGLEFLIYFQGNSAPDKSGLPSDRFSAERTGGSVSTLTIQRTQQEDSAVYLCASSRTERNQPQHFGDGTRLSIL.

The chain combines TRBV28 with TRBJ2-1, with 9 bases that match TRBD1. Germline V CDR1 and CDR2: MDHEN, SYDVKM. This CDR3 region has 15 residues. J was trimmed by 7 bases and V by 5 bases; bases with no gene match: 9. The CDR3 nucleotides read TGTGCCAGCAGTACCGGGACAGGGCAAGGGAATGAGCAGTTCTTC. This encodes CASSTGTGQGNEQFF.

The V gene is TRBV7-9, the J gene TRBJ1-1; 7 bases are a match to TRBD1. The CDR3 is 15 amino acids. The V gene's germline CDR1 is SEHNR and CDR2 FQNEAQ (reference sequence). V was clipped by 1 base and J by 0 bases; unmatched bases: 2. The CDR3 coding sequence is TGTGCCAGCAGCTTAGGGACAGGTATGAACACTGAAGCTTTCTTT. Translated, it gives CASSLGTGMNTEAFF. Looking up the rest from reference TRBV7-9 and TRBJ1-1 gives the full variable domain: DTGVSQNPRHKITKRGQNVTFRCDPISEHNRLYWYRQTLGQGPEFLTYFQNEAQLEKSRLLSDRFSAERPKGSFSTLEIQRTEQGDSAMYLCASSLGTGMNTEAFFGQGTRLTVV.

The V gene is TRBV7-9, the J gene TRBJ1-1, with D unclear. The CDR3 spans 11 residues. CDR1 and CDR2 (germline): SEHNR, FQNEAQ (reference sequence). Trimming took 5 bases from V and 5 from J, leaving 6 bases between them. CDR3 amino acids: CASSKKTEAFF. CDR3 nucleotides: TGTGCCAGCAGCAAAAAAACTGAAGCTTTCTTT.

This chain connects TRBV7-6 to TRBJ2-3; 10 nucleotides agree with TRBD2. The CDR3 covers 18 residues. Germline V gene data show CDR1 as SGHVS and CDR2 as FNYEAQ. The junction had 9 bases not matched to a gene; V was cut back by 3 bases and J by 0 bases. This CDR3 is CASSFGLAAYASTDTQYF. In nucleotides, the CDR3 is TGTGCCAGCAGCTTCGGACTAGCGGCCTATGCTAGCACAGATACGCAGTATTTT.

The chain carries TRBV5-4 and TRBJ1-4; D gene ambiguous. Trimming pared 4 bases from V and 0 bases from J, leaving 10 bases between. This CDR3 spans 15 amino acids. Germline V gene sequence: CDR1 SGHNT, CDR2 YYREEE (reference sequence). The CDR3 spells CASSLRTTTNEKLFF. The CDR3 DNA reads TGTGCCAGCAGCCTACGGACGACAACTAATGAAAAACTGTTTTTT.

The chain couples TRBV9 to TRBJ2-5; 8 bases align to TRBD2. J was trimmed by 2 bases and V by 3 bases; bases with no gene match: 9. The CDR3 covers 16 residues. Germline values: CDR1 SGDLS, CDR2 YYNGEE. The CDR3: CASSAGVGGVQETQYF. The CDR3 DNA reads as TGTGCCAGCAGCGCCGGGGTCGGGGGGGTTCAAGAGACCCAGTACTTC.

This rearrangement joins TRBV19 to TRBJ1-2; D gene uncertain. V lost 3 bases and J lost 0, with 20 bases in between. This CDR3 is 18 amino acids long. The V gene's germline CDR1 is LNHDA and CDR2 SQIVND (reference sequence). As DNA, the CDR3 is TGTGCCAGTAGTATGGGCGGCTACCCTTCTGGGGCTAACTATGGCTACACCTTC. The encoded protein is CASSMGGYPSGANYGYTF.

This clone was picked up one time. The J gene is TRBJ1-5, the V gene TRBV19, with D possibly being TRBD1 (5 bases). Germline values: CDR1 LNHDA, CDR2 SQIVND (reference sequence). The V end was cut by 6 bases, the J end by 4 bases, with 22 bases between. The length of the CDR3 is 17 residues. DNA for the CDR3: TGTGCCAGTAGCCCGGAGGGGTCTGCAGCGGAAAATCAGCCCCAGCATTTT. It translates to CASSPEGSAAENQPQHF.

V usage is TRBV4-3 and J usage is TRBJ2-6, with D perhaps matching TRBD1 (6 bases). Trimming pared 5 bases from V and 0 bases from J, leaving 17 bases between. The CDR3 runs 18 residues. Germline lookup yields CDR1 LGHNA and CDR2 YSLEER. In DNA, the CDR3 is TGCGCCAGCAGCTCCCGGGACACGGCACTCTCTGGGGCCAACGTCCTGACTTTC. This translates into CASSSRDTALSGANVLTF.

J is TRBJ1-2 and V is TRBV5-6; D is ambiguous. Germline CDR1 and CDR2: SGHDT and YYEEEE. Between the trimmed V and J ends, which lost 0 bases and 2 bases, there was a span of 11 bases. The CDR3 has 15 amino acids. CDR3 coding DNA: TGTGCCAGCAGCTTGGGTGGCCACCCAAACTATGGCTACACCTTC. This sequence encodes CASSLGGHPNYGYTF.

The chain uses TRBV21-1 and TRBJ2-2; the table's D call TRBD2 went unverified against the DNA. TRBV21-1 is an annotated pseudogene. CDR3 size: 18 residues. CDR3 amino acids: CASSSPPFLSANTGELFF. DNA for the CDR3: TGTGCCAGCAGCAGCCCGCCTTTTTTGAGCGCGAACACCGGGGAGCTGTTTTTT.

For the CDR3, the DNA is TGTGCCAGCAGGTATCAGTACCAAGAGACCCAGTACTTC. It is translated as CASRYQYQETQYF. The chain has TRBV28 and TRBJ2-5, with unresolved D. CDR1 is MDHEN, CDR2 SYDVKM, per germline. Trimming took off 6 bases at V and 0 bases at J, with 8 bases between the two ends. This CDR3 is built from 13 residues. The full variable domain, in which reference TRBV28 and TRBJ2-5 provide the parts outside the CDR3, is DVKVTQSSRYLVKRTGEKVFLECVQDMDHENMFWYRQDPGLGLRLIYFSYDVKMKEKGDIPEGYSVSREKKERFSLILESASTNQTSMYLCASRYQYQETQYFGPGTRLLVL.

The genes are TRBV14 and TRBJ1-2; 7 nucleotides align to TRBD1. With V trimmed by 4 bases and J by 8 bases, 7 bases remained unmatched. In germline, CDR1 is SGHDN, CDR2 FVKESK. There are 13 residues in the CDR3. This CDR3 reads CASSLRGGSGYTF. The CDR3, as DNA: TGTGCCAGCAGCCTTAGAGGGGGCTCCGGCTACACCTTC.

The rearrangement joins TRBV7-8 to TRBJ2-1; perhaps TRBD1 as D (6 bases). This CDR3 is built from 14 residues. Germline values: CDR1 SGHVS, CDR2 FQNEAQ. The V end lost 5 bases, the J end lost 8 bases, and 16 bases lay between the germline ends. Written as DNA, the CDR3 is TGTGCCAGCAGCCCTCCAGCAGGGGTGTATGAGCAGTTCTTC. As protein: CASSPPAGVYEQFF.